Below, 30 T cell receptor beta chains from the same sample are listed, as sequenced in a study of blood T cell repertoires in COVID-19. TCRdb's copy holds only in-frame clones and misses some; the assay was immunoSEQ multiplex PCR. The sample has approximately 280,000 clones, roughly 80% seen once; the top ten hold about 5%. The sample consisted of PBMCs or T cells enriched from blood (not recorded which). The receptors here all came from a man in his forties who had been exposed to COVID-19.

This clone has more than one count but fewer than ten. The CDR3 reads CASSEREFNYGYTF. The DNA of the CDR3 is TGTGCCAGCAGTGAACGAGAGTTCAACTATGGCTACACCTTC. The chain employs TRBV6-1 and TRBJ1-2; D not certain. Trimming pared 2 bases from V and 2 bases from J, leaving 9 bases between. The CDR3 totals 14 residues. CDR1 MNHNS and CDR2 SASEGT come from the germline V gene.

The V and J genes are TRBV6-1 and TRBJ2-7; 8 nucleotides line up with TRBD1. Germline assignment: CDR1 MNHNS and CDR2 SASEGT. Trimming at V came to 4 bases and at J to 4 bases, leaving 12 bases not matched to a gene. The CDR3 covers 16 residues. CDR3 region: CASSGPERTGKYEQYF. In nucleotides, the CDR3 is TGTGCCAGCAGTGGACCTGAAAGGACAGGGAAGTACGAGCAGTACTTC.

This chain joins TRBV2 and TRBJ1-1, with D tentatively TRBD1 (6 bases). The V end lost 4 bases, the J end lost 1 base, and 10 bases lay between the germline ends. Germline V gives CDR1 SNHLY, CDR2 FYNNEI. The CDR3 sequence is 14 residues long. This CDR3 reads CASSVGGGNTEAFF. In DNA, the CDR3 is TGTGCCAGCAGTGTTGGGGGCGGGAACACTGAAGCTTTCTTT.

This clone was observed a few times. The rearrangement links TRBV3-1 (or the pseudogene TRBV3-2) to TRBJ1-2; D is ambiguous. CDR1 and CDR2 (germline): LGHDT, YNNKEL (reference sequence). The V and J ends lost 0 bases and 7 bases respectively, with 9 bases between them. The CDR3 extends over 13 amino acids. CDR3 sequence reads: CASSQDNRRGYTF. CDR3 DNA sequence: TGTGCCAGCAGCCAAGATAACAGACGTGGCTACACCTTC.

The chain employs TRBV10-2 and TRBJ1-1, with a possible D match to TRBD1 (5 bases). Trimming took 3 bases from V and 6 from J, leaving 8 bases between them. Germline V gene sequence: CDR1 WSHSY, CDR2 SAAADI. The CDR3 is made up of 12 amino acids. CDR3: CASSDRVSEAFF. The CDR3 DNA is TGCGCCAGCAGTGACAGGGTTTCTGAAGCTTTCTTT.

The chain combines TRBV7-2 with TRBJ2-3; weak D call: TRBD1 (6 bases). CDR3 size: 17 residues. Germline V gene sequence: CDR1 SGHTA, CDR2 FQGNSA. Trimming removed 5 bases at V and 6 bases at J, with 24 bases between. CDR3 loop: CASSRSGQGSAQDTQYF. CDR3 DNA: TGTGCCAGCAGCCGGTCGGGTCAGGGGTCTGCGCAGGATACGCAGTATTTT.

The CDR3 reads CANLKFAKRGHSNTQYF. CDR3 nucleotide sequence: TGCGCCAACCTTAAATTCGCGAAGCGGGGACATTCTAATACGCAGTATTTT. J is TRBJ2-3 and V is TRBV5-1; a weak D match, TRBD2 (7 bases). The V gene lost 9 bases and the J gene lost 7 bases, with 30 bases spanning the gap. The CDR3 extends over 17 amino acids. The germline gives CDR1 SGHRS, CDR2 YFSETQ.

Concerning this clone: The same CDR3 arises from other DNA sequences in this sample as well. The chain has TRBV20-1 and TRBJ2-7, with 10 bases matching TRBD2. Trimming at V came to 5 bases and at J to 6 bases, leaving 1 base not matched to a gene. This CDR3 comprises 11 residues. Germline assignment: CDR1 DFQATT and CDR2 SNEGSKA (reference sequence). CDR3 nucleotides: TGCAGTGCTTGGACTAGCGGCGAGCAGTACTTC. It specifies CSAWTSGEQYF.

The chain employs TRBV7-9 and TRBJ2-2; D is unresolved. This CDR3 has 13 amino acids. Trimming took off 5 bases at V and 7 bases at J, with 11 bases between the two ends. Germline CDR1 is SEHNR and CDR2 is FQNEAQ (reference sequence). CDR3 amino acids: CASSPFPGGELFF. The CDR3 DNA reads TGTGCCAGCAGCCCGTTCCCGGGCGGGGAGCTGTTTTTT. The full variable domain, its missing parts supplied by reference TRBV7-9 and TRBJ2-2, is DTGVSQNPRHKITKRGQNVTFRCDPISEHNRLYWYRQTLGQGPEFLTYFQNEAQLEKSRLLSDRFSAERPKGSFSTLEIQRTEQGDSAMYLCASSPFPGGELFFGEGSRLTVL.

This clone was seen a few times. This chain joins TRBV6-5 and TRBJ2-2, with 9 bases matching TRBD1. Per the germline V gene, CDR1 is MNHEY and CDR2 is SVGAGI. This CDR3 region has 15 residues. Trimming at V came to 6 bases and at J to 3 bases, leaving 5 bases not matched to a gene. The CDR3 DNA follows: TGTGCCAGCAGCTTACAGGGGGCGGACACCGGGGAGCTGTTTTTT. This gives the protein CASSLQGADTGELFF.

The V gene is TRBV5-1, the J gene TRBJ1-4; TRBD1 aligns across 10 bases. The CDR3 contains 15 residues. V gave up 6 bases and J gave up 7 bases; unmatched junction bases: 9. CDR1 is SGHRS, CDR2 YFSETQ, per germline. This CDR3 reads CASTLRQGAGEKLFF. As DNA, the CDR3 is TGCGCCAGCACCCTGAGACAGGGGGCAGGTGAAAAACTGTTTTTT.

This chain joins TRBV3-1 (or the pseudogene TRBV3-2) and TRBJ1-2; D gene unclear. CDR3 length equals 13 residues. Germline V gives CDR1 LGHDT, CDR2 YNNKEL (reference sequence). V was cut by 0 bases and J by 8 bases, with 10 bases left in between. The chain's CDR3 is CASSQEEVTGYTF. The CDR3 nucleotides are TGTGCCAGCAGCCAAGAAGAGGTTACAGGCTACACCTTC.

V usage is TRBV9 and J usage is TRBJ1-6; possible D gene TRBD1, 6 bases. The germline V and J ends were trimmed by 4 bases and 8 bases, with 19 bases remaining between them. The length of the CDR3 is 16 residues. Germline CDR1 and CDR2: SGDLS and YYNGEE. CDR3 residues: CASSSSAGAEDSPLHF. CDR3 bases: TGTGCCAGCAGCTCTAGTGCGGGGGCAGAAGATTCACCCCTCCACTTT.

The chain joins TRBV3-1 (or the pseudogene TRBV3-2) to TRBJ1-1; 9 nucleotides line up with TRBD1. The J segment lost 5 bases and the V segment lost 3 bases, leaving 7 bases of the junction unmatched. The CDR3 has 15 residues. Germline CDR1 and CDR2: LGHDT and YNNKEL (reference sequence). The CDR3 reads CASSQIGQGNTEAFF. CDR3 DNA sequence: TGTGCCAGCAGCCAGATTGGACAGGGGAATACTGAAGCTTTCTTT.

In DNA form, the CDR3 reads TGTGCCTGGAGTGTGAAGGGAGTAGGTGTAGAAGCTTTCTTT. It is translated as CAWSVKGVGVEAFF. The genes are TRBV30 and TRBJ1-1; D uncertain. The CDR3 has 14 amino acids. CDR1 is GTSNPN and CDR2 is SVGIG in the germline V gene (reference sequence). Trimming took off 0 bases at V and 8 bases at J, with 16 bases between the two ends. The variable domain in full, with the rest retrieved from reference TRBV30 and TRBJ1-1, is SQTIHQWPATLVQPVGSPLSLECTVEGTSNPNLYWYRQAAGRGLQLLFYSVGIGQISSEVPQNLSASRPQDRQFILSSKKLLLSDSGFYLCAWSVKGVGVEAFFGQGTRLTVV.

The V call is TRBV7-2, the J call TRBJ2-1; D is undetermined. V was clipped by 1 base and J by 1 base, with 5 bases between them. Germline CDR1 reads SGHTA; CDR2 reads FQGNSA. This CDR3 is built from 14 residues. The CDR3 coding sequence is TGTGCCAGCAGCTTAGTGGAGTCCTACAATGAGCAGTTCTTC. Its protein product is CASSLVESYNEQFF.

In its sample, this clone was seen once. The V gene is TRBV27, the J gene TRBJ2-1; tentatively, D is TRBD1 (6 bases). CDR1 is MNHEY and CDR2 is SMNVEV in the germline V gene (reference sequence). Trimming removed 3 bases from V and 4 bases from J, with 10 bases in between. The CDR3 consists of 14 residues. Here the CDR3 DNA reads TGTGCCAGCAGTTTTTTACAGGGATACAATGAGCAGTTCTTC. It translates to CASSFLQGYNEQFF.

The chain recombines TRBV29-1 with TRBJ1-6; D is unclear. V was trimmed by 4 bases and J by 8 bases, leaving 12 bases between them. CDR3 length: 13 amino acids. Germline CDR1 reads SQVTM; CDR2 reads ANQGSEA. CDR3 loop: CSVAGHRDSPLHF. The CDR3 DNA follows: TGCAGCGTTGCCGGTCACAGAGATTCACCCCTCCACTTT. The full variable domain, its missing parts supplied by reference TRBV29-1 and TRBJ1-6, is SAVISQKPSRDICQRGTSLTIQCQVDSQVTMMFWYRQQPGQSLTLIATANQGSEATYESGFVIDKFPISRPNLTFSTLTVSNMSPEDSSIYLCSVAGHRDSPLHFGNGTRLTVT.

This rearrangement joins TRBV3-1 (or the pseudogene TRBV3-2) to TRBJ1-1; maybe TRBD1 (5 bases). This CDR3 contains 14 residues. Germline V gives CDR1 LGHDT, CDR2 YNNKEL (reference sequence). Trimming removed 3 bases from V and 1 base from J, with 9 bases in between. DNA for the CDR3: TGTGCCAGCAGCCAGATCGACAGGAACACTGAAGCTTTCTTT. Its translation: CASSQIDRNTEAFF.

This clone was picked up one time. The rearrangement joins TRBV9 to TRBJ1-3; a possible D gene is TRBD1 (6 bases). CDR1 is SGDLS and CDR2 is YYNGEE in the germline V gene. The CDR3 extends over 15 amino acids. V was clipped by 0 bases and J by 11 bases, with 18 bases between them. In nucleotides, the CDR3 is TGTGCCAGCAGCGTAGTGGGGCAGGGGATGGCGGCCATATATTTT. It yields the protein CASSVVGQGMAAIYF.

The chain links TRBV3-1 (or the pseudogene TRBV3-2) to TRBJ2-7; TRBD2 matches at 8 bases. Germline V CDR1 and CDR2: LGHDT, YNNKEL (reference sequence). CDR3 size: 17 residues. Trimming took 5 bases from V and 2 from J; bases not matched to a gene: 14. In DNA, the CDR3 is TGTGCCAGCAGCAAAGGGGTCTTGAGCGGGAGCGCCTACGAGCAGTACTTC. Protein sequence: CASSKGVLSGSAYEQYF.

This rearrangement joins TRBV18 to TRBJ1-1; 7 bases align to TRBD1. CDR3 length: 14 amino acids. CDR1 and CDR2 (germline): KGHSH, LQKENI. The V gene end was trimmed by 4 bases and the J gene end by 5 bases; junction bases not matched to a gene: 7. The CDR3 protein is CASSLGDRATEAFF. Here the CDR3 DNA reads TGTGCCAGCTCACTCGGCGACAGGGCGACTGAAGCTTTCTTT.

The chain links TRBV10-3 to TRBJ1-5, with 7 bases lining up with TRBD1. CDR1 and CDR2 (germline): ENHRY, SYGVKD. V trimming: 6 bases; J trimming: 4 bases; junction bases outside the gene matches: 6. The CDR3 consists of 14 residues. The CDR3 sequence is CAISGDRKNQPQHF. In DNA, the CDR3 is TGTGCCATCAGCGGGGACAGAAAAAATCAGCCCCAGCATTTT.

Here the CDR3 reads CAWSHPQRTLTDTQYF. DNA of the CDR3: TGTGCCTGGAGTCATCCCCAGCGGACCCTCACAGATACGCAGTATTTT. The chain joins TRBV30 to TRBJ2-3; maybe TRBD2 (5 bases). V gave up 2 bases and J gave up 2 bases, with 17 bases separating them. The germline gives CDR1 GTSNPN, CDR2 SVGIG (reference sequence). This CDR3 spans 16 amino acids. Drawing the rest from reference TRBV30 and TRBJ2-3, the complete variable domain is SQTIHQWPATLVQPVGSPLSLECTVEGTSNPNLYWYRQAAGRGLQLLFYSVGIGQISSEVPQNLSASRPQDRQFILSSKKLLLSDSGFYLCAWSHPQRTLTDTQYFGPGTRLTVL.

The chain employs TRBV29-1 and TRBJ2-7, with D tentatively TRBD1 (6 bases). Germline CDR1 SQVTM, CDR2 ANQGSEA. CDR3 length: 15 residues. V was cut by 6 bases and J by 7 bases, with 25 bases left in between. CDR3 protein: CSVLRGSAGIGEQYF. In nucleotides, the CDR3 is TGCAGCGTCCTCAGGGGTTCGGCCGGGATTGGGGAGCAGTACTTC.

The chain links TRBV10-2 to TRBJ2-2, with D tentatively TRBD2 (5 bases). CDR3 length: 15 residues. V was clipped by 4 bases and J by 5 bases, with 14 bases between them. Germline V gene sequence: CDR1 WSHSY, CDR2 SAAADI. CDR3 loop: CASSGGLGRTGELFF. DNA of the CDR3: TGCGCCAGCAGTGGCGGGTTGGGAAGGACCGGGGAGCTGTTTTTT.

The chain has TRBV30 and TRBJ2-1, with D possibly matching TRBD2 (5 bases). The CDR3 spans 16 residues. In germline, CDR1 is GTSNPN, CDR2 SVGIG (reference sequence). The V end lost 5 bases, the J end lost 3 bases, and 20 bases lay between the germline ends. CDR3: CAWGHLAEGGYNEQFF. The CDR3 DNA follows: TGTGCCTGGGGCCATCTAGCTGAAGGCGGCTACAATGAGCAGTTCTTC.

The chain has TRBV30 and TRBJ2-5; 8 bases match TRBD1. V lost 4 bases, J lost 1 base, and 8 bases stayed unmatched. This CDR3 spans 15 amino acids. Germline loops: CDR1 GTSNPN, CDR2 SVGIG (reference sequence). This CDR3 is CAWNWDRIFQETQYF. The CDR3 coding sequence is TGTGCCTGGAACTGGGACAGGATTTTCCAAGAGACCCAGTACTTC.

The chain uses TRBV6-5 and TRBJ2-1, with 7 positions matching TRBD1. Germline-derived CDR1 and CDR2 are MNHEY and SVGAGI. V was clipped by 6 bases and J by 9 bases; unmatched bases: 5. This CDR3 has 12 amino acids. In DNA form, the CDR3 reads TGTGCCAGCAGCCGACAGGGATTTGAGCAGTTCTTC. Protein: CASSRQGFEQFF.

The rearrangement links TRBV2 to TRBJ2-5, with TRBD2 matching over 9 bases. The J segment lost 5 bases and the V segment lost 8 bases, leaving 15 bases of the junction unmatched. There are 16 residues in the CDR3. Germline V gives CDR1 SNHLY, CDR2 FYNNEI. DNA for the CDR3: TGTGCCAGCGAGGCAGGAGGAATGGCGGGAGGGGAGACCCAGTACTTC. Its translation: CASEAGGMAGGETQYF.